This T cell receptor (beta chain) was sequenced in a study of cytomegalovirus exposure and HLA in healthy donors. This CDR3 comprises 16 residues. From germline, CDR1 is KGHSH and CDR2 LQKENI. The ends were cut back, 5 bases at V and 0 bases at J, with 11 bases in the middle. The PCR made use of 60 Vbeta and 13 Jbeta primers. The assay was immunoSEQ multiplex PCR, and TCRdb's table has in-frame clones only and misses some. Found here are about 30,000 clones; the top ten clones hold 4.8%. General study findings and limits: Specific recognition of CMV antigens was confirmed in vitro for a few chains (all CMV-associated). Per published reports, the classifier diagnosed cytomegalovirus status with high specificity and sensitivity.

Concerning this clone: Its antigen is undetermined.

Donors in the study were healthy people who gave bone marrow. The chain uses TRBV18 and TRBJ2-6; D is uncertain. The sample was PBMCs. The source of this sequence is a female donor in good health and CMV-seronegative. The CDR3 loop reads CASSSGLGSGANVLTF. The CDR3 bases are TGTGCCAGCTCATCCGGGTTGGGCTCTGGGGCCAACGTCCTGACTTTC.